A selection of T cell receptor beta chains follows, all from one sample in a study of identical twins' blood T cells. TCRdb redid the calling of the 5' RACE reads with MiXCR, one entry per CDR3 protein. Here the sample spans around 380,000 distinct CDR3 sequences, 25% to 35% being singletons. Source material: PBMCs. Receptors originate from a woman aged 18 to 55 in good health. Both conserved end residues are part of each CDR3. Each record gives: clone size, J gene, V gene, D gene, CDR3 DNA, CDR3 protein. The D gene is left open where the match is weak. Part of the rows lack a size; the others show once, few, many or a class for expanded clones.

>NA|TRBJ1-2|TRBV29-1|NA
TGCAGCGTTGTAAGTCAGTCTCATGGCTACACCTTC
CSVVSQSHGYTF
>many|TRBJ1-2|TRBV4-3|NA
TGCGCCAGCAGCCAAGATCTATCCAGAGATGGCTACACCTTC
CASSQDLSRDGYTF
>NA|TRBJ1-5|TRBV27|NA
TGTGCCAGAAGTGCGGATAGCAATCAGCCCCAGCATTTT
CARSADSNQPQHF
>NA|TRBJ2-1|TRBV7-2|NA
TGTGCCAGCAGCTTAGTCGAGACTACGCCCCACAATGAGCAGTTCTTC
CASSLVETTPHNEQFF
>few|TRBJ2-7|TRBV10-3|TRBD2
TGTGCCAGCTCAACTAGCGGGACTTCGCCCTACGAGCAGTACTTC
CASSTSGTSPYEQYF
>NA|TRBJ1-2|TRBV11-3|NA
TGTGCCAGCAGCTCCGTCGGGGTAAACTATGGCTACACCTTC
CASSSVGVNYGYTF
>NA|TRBJ2-3|TRBV20-1|NA
TGCAGTGCAGCGACAGATACGCAGTATTTT
CSAATDTQYF
>few|TRBJ1-1|TRBV11-2|NA
TGTGCCAGCAGCTTCGGGGGAACACAAGCTTTCTTT
CASSFGGTQAFF
>few|TRBJ2-3|TRBV11-3|NA
TGTGCCAGCAGCTTCGCGGAGGCAGATACGCAGTATTTT
CASSFAEADTQYF
>few|TRBJ2-5|TRBV27|NA
TGTGCCAGCAGTTTTAGCTGGGGAGAGACCCAGTACTTC
CASSFSWGETQYF
>NA|TRBJ2-2|TRBV6-2/TRBV6-3|TRBD2
TGTGCCAGCAGTTATATAGCGGGGGCCACCGGGGAGCTGTTTTTT
CASSYIAGATGELFF
>NA|TRBJ2-7|TRBV10-3|NA
TGTGCCATCAGTCCACAGGGAACCTACGAGCAGTACTTC
CAISPQGTYEQYF
>few|TRBJ2-5|TRBV25-1|NA
TGTGCCAGCAGTGGCGGGATGGAGACCCAGTACTTC
CASSGGMETQYF
>few|TRBJ2-7|TRBV19|TRBD1
TGTGCCAGTAGTGTGGGACAGTCGTACGAGCAGTACTTC
CASSVGQSYEQYF
>NA|TRBJ1-1|TRBV27|NA
TGTGCCAGCAGTCGAGGAGGGCAGGGCCGAACTTTCTTT
CASSRGGQGRTFF
>NA|TRBJ2-7|TRBV23-1|NA
TGCGCCAGCAGTCCACTTGACAGTGCAAGCTCCTACGAGCAGTACTTC
CASSPLDSASSYEQYF
>NA|TRBJ2-2|TRBV20-1|NA
TGCAGTGCTAGGTGGCAGAAGAACACCGGGGAGCTGTTTTTT
CSARWQKNTGELFF
>few|TRBJ2-1|TRBV11-2|NA
TGTGCCAGCAGCTTTTGGGGAACAAATGAGCAGTTCTTC
CASSFWGTNEQFF
>NA|TRBJ2-3|TRBV7-2|TRBD2
TGTGCCAGCAGAGCGGGACGTTACACAGATACGCAGTATTTT
CASRAGRYTDTQYF
>NA|TRBJ1-2|TRBV6-6|TRBD1
TGTGCCAGCAGTTCCTTTTCACCGGGACAGGGAAAGTTCGTAGGTGGCTACACCTTC
CASSSFSPGQGKFVGGYTF
>few|TRBJ1-2|TRBV7-2|NA
TGTGCCAGCAGCTTAGATGGCGGGACACCTGAGAGGGGCTACACCTTC
CASSLDGGTPERGYTF
>few|TRBJ1-2|TRBV7-9|NA
TGTGCCAGCAGCTTACAAAGCTACACCTTC
CASSLQSYTF
>NA|TRBJ1-1|TRBV6-5|TRBD1
TGTGCCAGCAGCCCCAAGCGGACAGGCAGGAACACTGAAGCTTTCTTT
CASSPKRTGRNTEAFF